The clone carrying this T cell receptor beta chain was observed many times. Antigen specificity is unknown. A universal primer binding site was introduced by template switching. The final cDNA contained unique molecular identifiers. In TCRdb, the 5' RACE reads were re-called with MiXCR into one record per CDR3 protein. Altogether about 520,000 distinct CDR3 sequences are present, 22% being singletons, with the ten largest covering under 0.95%. The data are from a study of identical twins. Overall study results and limits: In beta out-of-frame sequences, the excess sharing between twins was weaker.

Unmatched junction bases numbered 8, after V lost 5 bases and J lost 5 bases. The germline V gene encodes CDR1 SQVTM and CDR2 ANQGSEA. CDR3 length equals 13 residues. The sample was also reused in another study, on T cells expressing NK-cell markers. This second study says: Also leading the CD3+CD56-NKG2C+ fraction in a handful of donors were these clonotypes. Whether expanded NKG2C-expressing T cell clones recognize HCMV is unknown.

The sample taken for sequencing was CD4+ T cells sorted from blood. The TCR comes from a woman under 30 in good health. V and J are TRBV29-1 and TRBJ2-7; TRBD1 agrees at 8 bases. CDR3 bases: TGCAGCGTTTCCGGGACAGGTTTAAACGAGCAGTACTTC. Amino acid sequence: CSVSGTGLNEQYF.